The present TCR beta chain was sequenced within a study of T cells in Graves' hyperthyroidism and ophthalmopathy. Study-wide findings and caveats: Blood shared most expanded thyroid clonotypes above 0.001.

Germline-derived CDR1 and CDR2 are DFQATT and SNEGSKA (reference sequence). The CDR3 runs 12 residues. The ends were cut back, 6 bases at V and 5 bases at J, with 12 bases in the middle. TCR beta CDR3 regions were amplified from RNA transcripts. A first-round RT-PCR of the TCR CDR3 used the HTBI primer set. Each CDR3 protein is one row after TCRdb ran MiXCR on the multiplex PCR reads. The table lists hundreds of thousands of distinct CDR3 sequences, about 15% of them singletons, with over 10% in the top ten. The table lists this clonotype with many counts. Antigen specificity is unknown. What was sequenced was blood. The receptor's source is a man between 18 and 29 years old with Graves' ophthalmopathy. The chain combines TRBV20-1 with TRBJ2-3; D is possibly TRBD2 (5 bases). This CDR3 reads CSASAAGDTQYF. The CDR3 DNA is TGCAGTGCCTCGGCCGCGGGAGATACGCAGTATTTT.